The 10 T cell receptor beta chains presented below share a single source sample, sequenced in a study of T cells and Merkel cell carcinoma outcomes. Some clones are missing from TCRdb's copy, which holds only in-frame ones; the method was immunoSEQ multiplex PCR. This table holds roughly 14,000 clones, around 87% found once. Sequenced sample: tumor tissue from Merkel cell carcinoma. These receptors were taken from a human donor with Merkel cell carcinoma.

The V and J genes are TRBV2 and TRBJ2-5; 9 nucleotides agree with TRBD2. The J segment lost 5 bases and the V segment lost 3 bases, leaving 7 bases of the junction unmatched. CDR3 size: 15 residues. The germline CDR1 and CDR2 sequences are SNHLY and FYNNEI. This chain's CDR3 is CASSDSGGLGETQYF. In DNA, the CDR3 is TGTGCCAGCAGTGACAGCGGGGGGCTGGGGGAGACCCAGTACTTC. The whole variable domain, remainder taken from reference TRBV2 and TRBJ2-5, is EPEVTQTPSHQVTQMGQEVILRCVPISNHLYFYWYRQILGQKVEFLVSFYNNEISEKSEIFDDQFSVERPDGSNFTLKIRSTKLEDSAMYFCASSDSGGLGETQYFGPGTRLLVL.

The rearrangement joins TRBV19 to TRBJ1-5, with no clear D. V was pared by 7 bases and J by 4 bases, with 17 bases between. Germline V gene lookup returns CDR1 LNHDA and CDR2 SQIVND (reference sequence). The CDR3 totals 15 residues. In DNA, the CDR3 is TGTGCCAGTATCGCCGGGTTAGGGTGGAATCAGCCCCAGCATTTT. This encodes CASIAGLGWNQPQHF.

The rearrangement uses TRBV7-3 and TRBJ1-3; D is ambiguous. Trimming took 2 bases from V and 4 from J, leaving 6 bases between them. Germline-derived CDR1 and CDR2 are SGHTA and FQGTGA. This CDR3 spans 13 amino acids. CDR3 residues: CASSLDGGNTIYF. The CDR3 nucleotides read TGTGCCAGCAGCTTAGACGGAGGAAACACCATATATTTT.

This chain connects TRBV5-6 to TRBJ1-1; D not certain. Trimming removed 1 base at V and 4 bases at J, with 11 bases between. The CDR3 has 14 residues. The germline V gene encodes CDR1 SGHDT and CDR2 YYEEEE. CDR3 bases: TGTGCCAGCAGCTTGAATGGCCTTAGCACTGAAGCTTTCTTT. Protein: CASSLNGLSTEAFF.

This rearrangement joins TRBV5-1 to TRBJ1-1; 7 nucleotides line up with TRBD1. Germline-derived CDR1 and CDR2 are SGHRS and YFSETQ. This CDR3 spans 17 amino acids. The V and J ends lost 0 bases and 1 base, in that order; junction bases with no gene match: 9. In nucleotides, the CDR3 is TGCGCCAGCAGCTTGGATAGACAGGGAGGCTCGAACACTGAAGCTTTCTTT. This codes for CASSLDRQGGSNTEAFF.

The V call is TRBV7-3, the J call TRBJ2-1; 8 nucleotides agree with TRBD2. The V gene's germline CDR1 is SGHTA and CDR2 FQGTGA. The V segment lost 5 bases and the J segment 7 bases; nucleotides outside the gene matches: 4. CDR3 length: 13 amino acids. CDR3 nucleotide sequence: TGTGCCAGCAGCCGCGCGGGGGGTAATGAGCAGTTCTTC. Translated, it gives CASSRAGGNEQFF.

About this clone itself: Other DNA sequences in the sample encode the same CDR3. This chain joins TRBV5-6 and TRBJ2-5; 7 nucleotides agree with TRBD1. The trim removed 1 base at V and 4 bases at J, leaving 1 base unmatched. CDR3 length equals 13 residues. CDR1 is SGHDT and CDR2 is YYEEEE in the germline V gene. The CDR3 reads CASSLRGPETQYF. DNA of the CDR3: TGTGCCAGCAGCTTGAGGGGGCCAGAGACCCAGTACTTC. The whole variable domain, remainder taken from reference TRBV5-6 and TRBJ2-5, is DAGVTQSPTHLIKTRGQQVTLRCSPKSGHDTVSWYQQALGQGPQFIFQYYEEEERQRGNFPDRFSGHQFPNYSSELNVNALLLGDSALYLCASSLRGPETQYFGPGTRLLVL.

This chain uses TRBV7-4 with TRBJ2-6; TRBD2 matches at 10 bases. The trim removed 4 bases at V and 4 bases at J, leaving 4 bases unmatched. This CDR3 comprises 16 residues. CDR1 is SGHVT, CDR2 SQSDAQ, per germline. In DNA, the CDR3 is TGTGCCAGCAGCTCAGCGGGAGGGCGAGGGGCCAACGTCCTGACTTTC. This codes for CASSSAGGRGANVLTF. The full variable domain, with the rest looked up from reference TRBV7-4 and TRBJ2-6, is GAGVSQSPRYKVAKRGRDVALRCDSISGHVTLYWYRQTLGQGSEVLTYSQSDAQRDKSGRPSGRFSAERPERSVSTLKIQRTEQGDSAVYLCASSSAGGRGANVLTFGAGSRLTVL.

V and J are TRBV29-1 and TRBJ1-1, with D unclear. The CDR3 covers 12 residues. Trimming left V 4 bases short and J 1 base short, with 7 bases between. CDR1 and CDR2 from the germline V gene are SQVTM and ANQGSEA. This CDR3 is CSVGWSNTEAFF. In nucleotides, the CDR3 is TGCAGCGTTGGGTGGTCGAACACTGAAGCTTTCTTT.

The chain combines TRBV7-6 with TRBJ2-6; D may correspond to TRBD1 or TRBD2 (5 bases each). CDR1 and CDR2 from the germline V gene are SGHVS and FNYEAQ. Trimming left V 5 bases short and J 4 bases short, with 24 bases between. This CDR3 has 19 residues. The CDR3 nucleotides read TGTGCCAGCAGCCCTCGGGAAAGTATCGGGGCAGGCGGGGCCAACGTCCTGACTTTC. It translates to CASSPRESIGAGGANVLTF.